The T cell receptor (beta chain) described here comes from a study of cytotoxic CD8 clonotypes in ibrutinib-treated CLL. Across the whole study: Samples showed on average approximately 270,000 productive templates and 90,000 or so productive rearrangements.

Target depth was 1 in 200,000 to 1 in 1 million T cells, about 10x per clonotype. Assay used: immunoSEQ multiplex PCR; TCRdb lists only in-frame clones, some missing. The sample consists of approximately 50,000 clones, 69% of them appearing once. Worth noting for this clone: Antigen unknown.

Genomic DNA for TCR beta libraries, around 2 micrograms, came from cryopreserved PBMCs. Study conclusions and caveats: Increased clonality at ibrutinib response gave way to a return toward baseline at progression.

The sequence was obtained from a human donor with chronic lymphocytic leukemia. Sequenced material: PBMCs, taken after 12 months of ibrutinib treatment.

CDR3 loop: CASSQVGGNQPQHF. CDR3 DNA sequence: TGCGCCAGCAGCCAAGTGGGGGGCAATCAGCCCCAGCATTTT. V usage is TRBV4-1 and J usage is TRBJ1-5, with a possible D match to TRBD1 (5 bases). CDR1 is MGHRA, CDR2 YSYEKL, per germline. Trimming removed 1 base from V and 2 bases from J, with 6 bases in between. The CDR3 contains 14 residues.